These T cell receptor beta chains were read from a single sample in a study of blood T cells in healthy people across ages. TCRdb passed the 5' RACE reads through MiXCR, listing each CDR3 protein once. Of about 800,000 distinct CDR3 sequences listed, around 25% were seen once; the top ten hold more than 3%. The same data also contributed to another study, on T cells of mothers and their children.

The sequenced sample was blood. Receptors were obtained from a boy between 10 and 17 years old in good health. Both conserved end residues are part of each CDR3. Each record gives: J gene, clone size, D gene, V gene, CDR3 DNA, CDR3 protein. D genes are given only for firm matches. Clone sizes are given selectively: once, few, many, or a class where the clone is expanded.

TRBJ1-1	NA	NA	TRBV20-1	TGCAGTGCCCCAAGGGGGAACACTGAAGCTTTCTTT	CSAPRGNTEAFF
TRBJ1-1	NA	TRBD1	TRBV5-1	TGCGCCAGCAGGAGACAGGGGTTGGAGACTGAAGCTTTCTTT	CASRRQGLETEAFF
TRBJ1-2	few	NA	TRBV6-2/TRBV6-3	TGTGCCAGCAGTTACCGACTGGACAGCAACTATGGCTACACCTTC	CASSYRLDSNYGYTF
TRBJ1-6	few	TRBD1	TRBV20-1	TGCAGTGCTAGGGACTCAGGACAGGGGAATTCACCCCTCCACTTT	CSARDSGQGNSPLHF
TRBJ2-1	few	TRBD2	TRBV12-3/TRBV12-4	TGTGCCAGCACCTTCGGGCTAGCGGGAGTTAGTGAGCAGTTCTTC	CASTFGLAGVSEQFF
TRBJ2-2	NA	NA	TRBV5-1	TGCGCCAGCAGCCAAATGGAGTATACGGACACCGGGGAGCTGTTTTTT	CASSQMEYTDTGELFF
TRBJ1-1	NA	NA	TRBV3-1	TGTGCCAGCAGCCAAGCGGACCCCACTGAAGCTTTCTTT	CASSQADPTEAFF
TRBJ2-1	many	NA	TRBV5-1	TGCGCCAGCAGCTCAGGTGGAGGCAATGAGCAGTTCTTC	CASSSGGGNEQFF
TRBJ2-3	NA	NA	TRBV6-2/TRBV6-3	TGTGCCAGCAGTTCCGGGTCTGCAGGCACAGATACGCAGTATTTT	CASSSGSAGTDTQYF
TRBJ2-2	NA	TRBD2	TRBV28	TGTGCCAGCAAAACCTTAGCGGGAGGGGCCGGGGAGCTGTTTTTT	CASKTLAGGAGELFF
TRBJ2-7	few	NA	TRBV5-6	TGTGCCAGCAGCTCTGTAGACGGTTCCTACGAGCAGTACTTC	CASSSVDGSYEQYF
TRBJ1-2	NA	NA	TRBV29-1	TGCAGCGTTGGAAATCCCGACTATGGCTACACCTTC	CSVGNPDYGYTF
TRBJ2-1	NA	NA	TRBV4-3	TGCGCCAGCAGCCGAGACTACGGGCTCTACAATGAGCAGTTCTTC	CASSRDYGLYNEQFF
TRBJ2-6	few	NA	TRBV27	TGTGCCAGCAGTTTAGGAGTCAGGGGCCCCTCTGGGGCCAACGTCCTGACTTTC	CASSLGVRGPSGANVLTF
TRBJ1-4	NA	NA	TRBV9	TGTGCCAGCAGCGTTTACGGCTCTAATGAAAAACTGTTTTTT	CASSVYGSNEKLFF
TRBJ2-2	NA	NA	TRBV7-2	TGTGCCAGCAGCTTAGAAGCAGGGCTAAAAACCGGGGAGCTGTTTTTT	CASSLEAGLKTGELFF
TRBJ1-4	few	NA	TRBV29-1	TGCAGCGTGGGGGCAGGGGAGTGGGTAAATGAAAAACTGTTTTTT	CSVGAGEWVNEKLFF
TRBJ1-4	NA	TRBD1	TRBV12-3/TRBV12-4	TGTGCCAGCACCCCGACAGGGGACTATGAAAAACTGTTTTTT	CASTPTGDYEKLFF
TRBJ2-7	few	NA	TRBV20-1	TGCAGTGCTATTCTGCAGGACTTGGGCCCCTACGAGCAGTACTTC	CSAILQDLGPYEQYF
TRBJ2-1	NA	NA	TRBV4-2	TGTGCCAGCAGCCAAGGGGGGGCCCCGGGGGATGAGCAGTTCTTC	CASSQGGAPGDEQFF
TRBJ2-7	NA	NA	TRBV7-9	TGTGCCAGCAGCCCCCCCCGGGGCTCCTACGAGCAGTACTTC	CASSPPRGSYEQYF
TRBJ2-1	few	NA	TRBV4-3	TGCGCCAGCAGCTCACAATCCCTAGACAATGAGCAGTTCTTC	CASSSQSLDNEQFF
TRBJ2-1	NA	TRBD2	TRBV9	TGTGCCAGCAGCGTAGTAAGTAGCGGGGTTTACAATGAGCAGTTCTTC	CASSVVSSGVYNEQFF
TRBJ2-2	NA	NA	TRBV20-1	TGCAGTGCTCCCCCATCCGGTTCCGGGGAGCTGTTTTTT	CSAPPSGSGELFF
TRBJ2-7	few	TRBD1	TRBV7-2	TGTGCCAGCAGATACCGGGACAGTTCCTCCTACGAGCAGTACTTC	CASRYRDSSSYEQYF
TRBJ1-1	few	NA	TRBV18	TGTGCCAGCTCACCACCGAAGTCTCCCGGGCAGTTAGGTTCTGAAGCTTTCTTT	CASSPPKSPGQLGSEAFF
TRBJ1-1	NA	NA	TRBV12-3/TRBV12-4	TGTGCCAGCAGTTCCTCTTCAATGGTCACTGGAGCTTTCTTT	CASSSSSMVTGAFF
TRBJ2-2	NA	NA	TRBV7-9	TGTGCCAGCAGCGACAGTGGTCCCGGGGAGCTGTTTTTT	CASSDSGPGELFF
TRBJ2-1	few	TRBD2	TRBV27	TGTGCCAGCAGCTCGTTCTCGGGGGGGGATGACAATGAGCAGTTCTTC	CASSSFSGGDDNEQFF
TRBJ1-4	NA	NA	TRBV4-3	TGCGCCAGCAGCCAAGTTGCGGCAGGCGCTTCGGAAAAACTGTTTTTT	CASSQVAAGASEKLFF
TRBJ2-2	few	NA	TRBV10-3	TGTGCCATCAGTCCCGGGGCAGGGATCACCGGGGAGCTGTTTTTT	CAISPGAGITGELFF
TRBJ2-1	NA	NA	TRBV7-9	TGTGCCAGCAGCACCCCAGGGAATGAGCAGTTCTTC	CASSTPGNEQFF
TRBJ1-1	NA	TRBD1	TRBV29-1	TGCAGCGTCGTACAGGGGAAACGTGAAGCTTTCTTT	CSVVQGKREAFF
TRBJ2-1	NA	NA	TRBV7-2	TGTGCCAGCAGCTTAGGGTTGGTAGCGGCCATCTCCTACAATGAGCAGTTCTTC	CASSLGLVAAISYNEQFF
TRBJ1-4	NA	TRBD1	TRBV4-3	TGCGCCAGCAGCCTTGAACTGACAGGGGTTAATGAAAAACTGTTTTTT	CASSLELTGVNEKLFF
TRBJ2-7	few	NA	TRBV18	TGTGCCAGTTCGACGGACCCCTCGGGAGAGCAGTACTTC	CASSTDPSGEQYF
TRBJ2-1	NA	TRBD2	TRBV7-3	TGTGCCAGCGCATCTAGCGGGATAGCTGGCAATGAGCAGTTCTTC	CASASSGIAGNEQFF
TRBJ2-4	NA	NA	TRBV7-2	TGTGCCAGCAGCCAAGCGAGTCTTCTAGCCAAAAACATTCAGTACTTC	CASSQASLLAKNIQYF
TRBJ2-1	NA	NA	TRBV11-2	TGTGCCAGCAGCGCCATAATTAAGGATGAGCAGTTCTTC	CASSAIIKDEQFF
TRBJ2-5	NA	NA	TRBV21-1	TGTGCCAGCAGCAAAGACAAGCAGACGTACCGAGAGACCCAGTACTTC	CASSKDKQTYRETQYF
TRBJ2-5	NA	NA	TRBV29-1	TGCAGCGTTGGCCACCAAGAGACCCAGTACTTC	CSVGHQETQYF
TRBJ2-3	few	TRBD2	TRBV3-1	TGTGCCAGCAGCCTTCTCCGGGGTACTAGCGGAGCAGATACGCAGTATTTT	CASSLLRGTSGADTQYF
TRBJ2-7	NA	NA	TRBV7-9	TGTGCCAGCAGCTCCGCCGCAGGGATTTACGAGCAGTACTTC	CASSSAAGIYEQYF
TRBJ1-4	NA	TRBD1	TRBV7-2	TGTGCCAGCAGCTTTAAGGGACAGCCCGATAGTGAAAAACTGTTTTTT	CASSFKGQPDSEKLFF
TRBJ2-6	NA	NA	TRBV28	TGTGCCAGCAGTTTTAACAGGGGTCGGAGGGACTCTGGGGCCAACGTCCTGACTTTC	CASSFNRGRRDSGANVLTF
TRBJ1-1	NA	NA	TRBV30	TGTGCCTGGAGTGTATACGTACACGAAGCTTTCTTT	CAWSVYVHEAFF
TRBJ2-1	NA	NA	TRBV24-1	TGTGCCACCAGGACCGGGGCAGGGAATGAGCAGTTCTTC	CATRTGAGNEQFF
TRBJ2-5	NA	TRBD1	TRBV25-1	TGTGCCAGCAGTGGGGACAGCAAAGAGACCCAGTACTTC	CASSGDSKETQYF
TRBJ2-1	NA	TRBD2	TRBV4-3	TGCGCCAGCAGCCCTAGCGGGAGGACGTCCTACAATGAGCAGTTCTTC	CASSPSGRTSYNEQFF
TRBJ2-4	NA	NA	TRBV2	TGTGCCAGCAGTGGGGGCGGTTTTAAGTACTTC	CASSGGGFKYF
TRBJ1-2	few	NA	TRBV7-2	TGTGCCAGCAGCTGGGCAGGATCTATTAACTATGGCTACACCTTC	CASSWAGSINYGYTF
TRBJ2-5	few	NA	TRBV6-5	TGTGCCAGCAGAGCCAGGGGACTCCAAGAGACCCAGTACTTC	CASRARGLQETQYF
TRBJ2-7	NA	NA	TRBV7-9	TGTGCCAGCAGGAACGGGACACGACCCTACGAGCAGTACTTC	CASRNGTRPYEQYF
TRBJ2-1	NA	NA	TRBV24-1	TGTGCCACCAGTGAACAGATCAGCAATGAGCAGTTCTTC	CATSEQISNEQFF
TRBJ2-7	NA	TRBD2	TRBV4-2	TGTGCCAGCAGCCAATCAACTAGCGGGAGGGACGAGCAGTACTTC	CASSQSTSGRDEQYF
TRBJ1-5	NA	TRBD1	TRBV6-2/TRBV6-3	TGTGCCAGCAGTCCTTCCGGGACAGGGTCAAATCAGCCCCAGCATTTT	CASSPSGTGSNQPQHF
TRBJ1-6	NA	NA	TRBV5-1	TGCGCCAGCAACAAAGGGGTCCCGGATTTTAATTCACCCCTCCACTTT	CASNKGVPDFNSPLHF
TRBJ2-1	NA	NA	TRBV7-9	TGTGCCAGCAGCCCCCTAGGCACGTATGAGCAGTTCTTC	CASSPLGTYEQFF
TRBJ1-2	few	NA	TRBV5-6	TGTGCCAGCAGCTCATCGACTGGCGCTGGCTACACCTTC	CASSSSTGAGYTF